A selection of T cell receptor beta chains follows, all from one sample in a study of multiple sclerosis patients with progressive multifocal leukoencephalopathy. Sequencing was performed with immunoSEQ multiplex PCR; in TCRdb, only in-frame clones are kept and a portion is missing. The sample consists of 29,000 or so clones, roughly 86% of them appearing once. Sequencing used PBMCs, obtained from a patient treated with natalizumab. The receptors derive from a human donor with multiple sclerosis. CDR3s include the opening cysteine and the closing phenylalanine or tryptophan. The D gene is left open where the match is weak. Some rows have no size entry. The others give once, few or many, or a class for an expanded clone.

CDR3 protein	CDR3 DNA	D gene	clone size	J gene	V gene
CASSSEVDRVYGYTF	TGTGCCAGCAGCTCTGAAGTTGACAGGGTCTATGGCTACACCTTC	TRBD1	-	TRBJ1-2	TRBV7-2
CASSPPDVSYEQYF	TGTGCCAGCAGCCCACCCGATGTAAGCTACGAGCAGTACTTC	-	once	TRBJ2-7	TRBV6-5
CASSRDSLMQYF	TGTGCCAGCAGCCGGGACAGTTTAATGCAGTATTTT	TRBD1	-	TRBJ2-3	TRBV7-2
CASSPVDSSSYNEQFF	TGCGCCAGCAGCCCGGTGGACTCGAGCTCCTACAATGAGCAGTTCTTC	-	few	TRBJ2-1	TRBV5-1
CARSPITPDYGYTF	TGTGCCAGAAGCCCGATCACACCGGACTATGGCTACACCTTC	-	-	TRBJ1-2	TRBV5-3
CASSNIRERTF	TGTGCCAGCAGCAACATTCGCGAGCGGACCTTC	-	-	TRBJ1-2	TRBV6-1
CASSDSGASGTDTQYF	TGTGCCAGCAGTGACTCAGGGGCTAGCGGAACAGATACGCAGTATTTT	TRBD2	few	TRBJ2-3	TRBV6-4
CASSPPPGYGYTF	TGTGCCAGCAGTCCACCGCCGGGTTATGGCTACACCTTC	-	-	TRBJ1-2	TRBV6-5
CASTPHRPPSDTQYF	TGTGCCAGTACCCCGCACCGTCCCCCCTCCGATACGCAGTATTTT	-	-	TRBJ2-3	TRBV19
CASSRQGMGEQYF	TGTGCCAGCAGCAGACAGGGTATGGGCGAGCAGTACTTC	TRBD1	-	TRBJ2-7	TRBV7-9
CASSIEGGAEAFF	TGTGCCAGTAGTATAGAGGGGGGCGCTGAAGCTTTCTTT	-	-	TRBJ1-1	TRBV19
CASSLGTDLLGTQYF	TGTGCCAGCAGCTTGGGGACAGATCTATTGGGTACGCAGTATTTT	-	-	TRBJ2-3	TRBV5-4
CASSSRADRSGEQFF	TGTGCCAGCAGCTCCCGGGCCGACAGGTCTGGTGAGCAGTTCTTC	-	-	TRBJ2-1	TRBV13
CSASDREGYGYTF	TGCAGCGCGTCGGACAGGGAAGGCTATGGCTACACCTTC	TRBD1	-	TRBJ1-2	TRBV29-1
CASSFADGEEAFF	TGTGCCAGCAGCTTCGCAGACGGGGAGGAAGCTTTCTTT	-	-	TRBJ1-1	TRBV5-6
CASVGVVNQPQHF	TGTGCCAGCGTAGGGGTGGTCAATCAGCCCCAGCATTTT	-	-	TRBJ1-5	TRBV6-5
CASSLAGAGPGRETQYF	TGCGCCAGCAGCTTGGCGGGAGCCGGGCCGGGGCGAGAGACCCAGTACTTC	-	-	TRBJ2-5	TRBV5-1
CASNLGLERYNEQFF	TGTGCCAGCAACCTGGGACTAGAAAGATACAATGAGCAGTTCTTC	TRBD2	-	TRBJ2-1	TRBV6-1
CSVLLQQGRVQYF	TGCAGCGTTCTACTCCAACAGGGTCGGGTGCAGTACTTC	-	-	TRBJ2-7	TRBV29-1
CASSPPLALSEQYF	TGTGCCAGCTCACCGCCCCTAGCCTTATCCGAGCAGTACTTC	-	-	TRBJ2-7	TRBV18
CASSPRDRVSEAFF	TGTGCCAGCTCACCCCGGGACAGGGTATCTGAAGCTTTCTTT	TRBD1	-	TRBJ1-1	TRBV18
CASSRTTGTGYTF	TGCGCCAGCAGCCGGACTACAGGCACGGGCTACACCTTC	-	-	TRBJ1-2	TRBV4-3
CASSVGQGFHEQYF	TGTGCCAGCAGCGTGGGACAGGGATTCCACGAGCAGTACTTC	TRBD1	-	TRBJ2-7	TRBV19
CASSSRDRVFAYGYTF	TGTGCCAGCAGTTCCCGGGACAGGGTTTTCGCCTATGGCTACACCTTC	TRBD1	-	TRBJ1-2	TRBV28
CASSPPAKSGNTIYF	TGTGCCAGCAGCCCTCCGGCGAAGTCTGGAAACACCATATATTTT	-	once	TRBJ1-3	TRBV6-5
CASSQDRWGDYGYTF	TGCGCCAGCAGCCAAGACCGATGGGGAGACTATGGCTACACCTTC	-	-	TRBJ1-2	TRBV4-3
CASSPDLTHGYTF	TGTGCCAGCAGTCCTGACCTAACCCATGGCTACACCTTC	-	-	TRBJ1-2	TRBV6-6
CASRELTYEQYF	TGCGCCAGCAGGGAACTGACCTACGAGCAGTACTTC	-	once	TRBJ2-7	TRBV5-1